The 25 T cell receptor beta chains below all came from one sample that was sequenced in a study of blood T cell repertoires in COVID-19. Data came from immunoSEQ multiplex PCR; TCRdb stores just in-frame clones and leaves some out. Seen here are 310,000 or so clones, around 89% observed once, and the top ten hold around 6%. The sample comprised peripheral blood. Every receptor here comes from a man younger than 30 who had recovered from COVID-19.

The chain recombines TRBV7-2 with TRBJ1-6, with 11 nucleotides matching TRBD1. The germline gives CDR1 SGHTA, CDR2 FQGNSA. The junction had 3 bases not matched to a gene; V was cut back by 2 bases and J by 3 bases. The CDR3 has 17 residues. The CDR3 sequence: CASSLTGTGGYNSPLHF. CDR3 DNA sequence: TGTGCCAGCAGCTTAACCGGGACAGGGGGCTATAATTCACCCCTCCACTTT.

The chain employs TRBV12-5 and TRBJ1-1; 10 nucleotides match TRBD1. CDR3 length: 16 residues. V dropped 6 bases and J dropped 4; count of bases not matched to a gene: 11. Germline V CDR1 and CDR2: LGHNT, FRNRAP. In DNA, the CDR3 is TGTGCTAGTGGCTCCACCGACAGGGGGCGGCCCACTGAAGCTTTCTTT. Translation: CASGSTDRGRPTEAFF.

The chain carries TRBV2 and TRBJ2-1; TRBD1 matches 8 bases. Germline-derived CDR1 and CDR2 are SNHLY and FYNNEI. The CDR3 consists of 13 residues. V lost 7 bases and J lost 8; bases outside the gene matches: 7. The CDR3 loop is CASNIQGDDEQFF. CDR3 nucleotides: TGTGCCAGCAACATACAGGGGGATGATGAGCAGTTCTTC. The full variable domain, rest sourced from reference TRBV2 and TRBJ2-1, is EPEVTQTPSHQVTQMGQEVILRCVPISNHLYFYWYRQILGQKVEFLVSFYNNEISEKSEIFDDQFSVERPDGSNFTLKIRSTKLEDSAMYFCASNIQGDDEQFFGPGTRLTVL.

This rearrangement joins TRBV4-1 to TRBJ2-7; the D gene is possibly TRBD2 (6 bases). The ends were cut back, 0 bases at V and 2 bases at J, with 8 bases in the middle. Germline-derived CDR1 and CDR2 are MGHRA and YSYEKL. The CDR3 has 14 amino acids. The CDR3 sequence: CASSQDGGTYEQYF. CDR3 bases: TGCGCCAGCAGCCAAGATGGCGGGACCTACGAGCAGTACTTC.

The rearrangement links TRBV2 to TRBJ1-5; 7 bases align to TRBD1. V was clipped by 6 bases and J by 2 bases; unmatched bases: 10. Germline CDR1 is SNHLY and CDR2 is FYNNEI. This CDR3 comprises 16 residues. CDR3 amino acids: CASRGDGRGGNQPQHF. CDR3 DNA sequence: TGTGCCAGCAGAGGGGACGGCAGGGGGGGCAATCAGCCCCAGCATTTT.

This clone was seen just once. V is TRBV5-1 and J is TRBJ1-1, with D unresolved. Per germline, CDR1 SGHRS and CDR2 YFSETQ. The CDR3 is made up of 15 amino acids. Trimming took off 0 bases at V and 1 base at J, with 10 bases between the two ends. The CDR3, as DNA: TGCGCCAGCAGCTTGGGTTCGGTTGCGAACACTGAAGCTTTCTTT. Protein product: CASSLGSVANTEAFF.

The V call is TRBV7-9, the J call TRBJ1-5; D is perhaps TRBD1 (5 bases). CDR1 is SEHNR, CDR2 FQNEAQ, per germline (reference sequence). The CDR3 extends over 15 amino acids. Trimming shortened V by 5 bases and J by 4 bases, and 15 bases separated the two germline ends. The DNA for the CDR3 is TGTGCCAGCAGCGCGGCTTCGACAGAAAATCAGCCCCAGCATTTT. Translation: CASSAASTENQPQHF.

J is TRBJ2-7 and V is TRBV12-3 or TRBV12-4; TRBD2 might be the D (6 bases). The CDR3 runs to 13 residues. Trimming pared 7 bases from V and 7 bases from J, leaving 17 bases between. The CDR3, as DNA: TGTGCCAGCACCCTTGGCGGGGTAGGAGAGCAGTACTTC. Its protein product is CASTLGGVGEQYF.

The chain is built from TRBV18 and TRBJ2-3; 7 bases match TRBD2. V was clipped by 2 bases and J by 4 bases; unmatched bases: 6. CDR3 length: 15 residues. CDR1 is KGHSH, CDR2 LQKENI, per germline. For the CDR3, the DNA is TGTGCCAGCTCACCAGCGGGGAGGGGACCAGATACGCAGTATTTT. Protein: CASSPAGRGPDTQYF.

The J gene is TRBJ2-3, the V gene TRBV6-1; TRBD2 is a possible D gene (5 bases). The CDR3 is 14 amino acids. Germline loops: CDR1 MNHNS, CDR2 SASEGT. Trimming pared 2 bases from V and 4 bases from J, leaving 10 bases between. This CDR3 reads CASSESRGADTQYF. The CDR3 region has the DNA TGTGCCAGCAGTGAAAGCCGGGGTGCAGATACGCAGTATTTT.

In its sample, this clone was seen a few times. The CDR3 spells CASSARSMNTEAFF. The DNA for the CDR3 is TGTGCCAGCAGTGCTCGGAGCATGAACACTGAAGCTTTCTTT. The chain links TRBV2 to TRBJ1-1; D unresolved. The CDR3 totals 14 residues. V dropped 4 bases and J dropped 0 bases, with 9 bases sitting between them. In germline, CDR1 is SNHLY, CDR2 FYNNEI.

Comments on this clone: The identical CDR3 is also encoded by other nucleotide sequences in the sample. V usage is TRBV24-1 and J usage is TRBJ2-2; D is undetermined. Trimming took off 4 bases at V and 2 bases at J, with 7 bases between the two ends. Germline V gene lookup returns CDR1 KGHDR and CDR2 SFDVKD. The CDR3 consists of 14 residues. CDR3 residues: CATSDRSNTGELFF. The CDR3 bases are TGTGCCACCAGTGACAGGTCAAACACCGGGGAGCTGTTTTTT.

The chain employs TRBV4-1 and TRBJ2-6; D is unclear. CDR1 is MGHRA and CDR2 is YSYEKL in the germline V gene. The CDR3 contains 15 residues. V was clipped by 0 bases and J by 7 bases, with 10 bases between them. CDR3 in amino acids: CASSQEGFGANVLTF. Written as DNA, the CDR3 is TGCGCCAGCAGCCAAGAGGGCTTTGGAGCCAACGTCCTGACTTTC.

This clone showed up just once. This sequence joins TRBV6-5 and TRBJ1-3; no firm D call. The germline CDR1 and CDR2 sequences are MNHEY and SVGAGI. CDR3 size: 14 residues. The V end lost 0 bases, the J end lost 3 bases, and 6 bases lay between the germline ends. The CDR3 here is CASSYSNSGNTIYF. The CDR3 coding sequence is TGTGCCAGCAGTTACTCGAACAGTGGAAACACCATATATTTT.

The V and J genes are TRBV12-3 or TRBV12-4 and TRBJ2-5, with D perhaps TRBD2 (5 bases). V shed 8 bases and J shed 2 bases, with 9 bases lying between them. This CDR3 is built from 12 residues. The CDR3: CASERIQETQYF. DNA for the CDR3: TGTGCCAGCGAGCGGATTCAAGAGACCCAGTACTTC.

This chain links TRBV7-8 with TRBJ2-5; D is uncertain. The germline V gene encodes CDR1 SGHVS and CDR2 FQNEAQ. The CDR3 contains 12 residues. V lost 5 bases, J lost 5 bases, and 9 bases lay in between. The CDR3 region is CASSPSRETQYF. CDR3 DNA: TGTGCCAGCAGCCCGTCCCGGGAGACCCAGTACTTC.

This chain links TRBV6-5 with TRBJ2-5; TRBD1 aligns across 11 bases. CDR3 length: 14 residues. The germline V gene encodes CDR1 MNHEY and CDR2 SVGAGI. V was pared by 6 bases and J by 5 bases, with 5 bases of the junction left unmatched. CDR3 in DNA: TGTGCCAGCAGACGGACAGGGGGCAGGGAGACCCAGTACTTC. This sequence encodes CASRRTGGRETQYF.

The table lists this clone with a count of one. The chain couples TRBV15 to TRBJ2-1; 8 positions agree with TRBD2. Germline CDR1 LNHNV, CDR2 YYDKDF (reference sequence). The CDR3 has 14 amino acids. Trimming took 6 bases from V and 2 from J; bases not matched to a gene: 3. CDR3: CATSLSGTYNEQFF. CDR3 nucleotides: TGTGCCACCAGTCTTAGCGGGACCTACAATGAGCAGTTCTTC.

This chain joins TRBV5-5 and TRBJ2-7; 8 bases map to TRBD2. The germline gives CDR1 SGHKS, CDR2 YYEKEE (reference sequence). The J segment lost 0 bases and the V segment lost 2 bases, leaving 4 bases of the junction unmatched. This CDR3 has 15 residues. The CDR3: CASSFGLAASYEQYF. The CDR3 region has the DNA TGTGCCAGCAGCTTCGGACTAGCCGCCTCCTACGAGCAGTACTTC.

Comment on this clone: A read error may account for a junction end that differs from germline. The chain recombines TRBV11-2 with TRBJ1-5; TRBD1 is a possible D gene (6 bases). Germline V gene data show CDR1 as SGHAT and CDR2 as FQNNGV. The length of the CDR3 is 18 residues. The CDR3 nucleotides read TGTGCCAGCAGCCTAGACGGGTTGACAGGCTATAGCAATCAGCCCCAGCATTTT. Its protein product is CASSLDGLTGYSNQPQHF.

The rearrangement joins TRBV25-1 to TRBJ1-6; unclear D gene. The CDR3 length is 13 residues. Germline V gene data show CDR1 as MGHDK and CDR2 as SYGVNS. V was cut by 3 bases and J by 9 bases, with 9 bases left in between. The CDR3 sequence is CASSDPGGSPLHF. The CDR3 region has the DNA TGTGCCAGCAGTGACCCCGGAGGTTCACCCCTCCACTTT.

The chain uses TRBV7-3 and TRBJ1-1; 9 nucleotides line up with TRBD1. Germline values: CDR1 SGHTA, CDR2 FQGTGA. With V trimmed by 6 bases and J by 6 bases, 5 bases remained unmatched. This CDR3 contains 13 residues. CDR3 region: CASREQGAAEAFF. The CDR3 nucleotides read TGTGCCAGCAGGGAACAGGGGGCAGCTGAAGCTTTCTTT.

The gene calls are TRBV19 and TRBJ1-2, with D possibly matching TRBD1 (6 bases). The CDR3 is 15 amino acids. V was shortened by 2 bases and J by 4 bases, with 14 bases between the two germline ends. Germline lookup yields CDR1 LNHDA and CDR2 SQIVND (reference sequence). This CDR3 is CASSIPTGFGYGYTF. The CDR3 DNA follows: TGTGCCAGTAGTATACCGACAGGTTTTGGCTATGGCTACACCTTC.

This chain links TRBV24-1 with TRBJ1-2, with no clear D. V gave up 1 base and J gave up 8 bases, with 10 bases separating them. CDR3 length equals 13 residues. In germline, CDR1 is KGHDR, CDR2 SFDVKD. DNA for the CDR3: TGTGCCACCAGTGATTTAGGAAGAGGAGGCTACACCTTC. Its protein is CATSDLGRGGYTF.

This chain joins TRBV25-1 and TRBJ1-4; the match to TRBD1 covers 9 bases. Losses at the gene ends were 5 bases for V and 7 bases for J; bases not matched to a gene: 8. Germline values: CDR1 MGHDK, CDR2 SYGVNS. The CDR3 has 15 residues. CDR3 nucleotide sequence: TGTGCCAGCAGTACCTGGACAGGGGCAAGTGAAAAACTGTTTTTT. It translates to CASSTWTGASEKLFF.